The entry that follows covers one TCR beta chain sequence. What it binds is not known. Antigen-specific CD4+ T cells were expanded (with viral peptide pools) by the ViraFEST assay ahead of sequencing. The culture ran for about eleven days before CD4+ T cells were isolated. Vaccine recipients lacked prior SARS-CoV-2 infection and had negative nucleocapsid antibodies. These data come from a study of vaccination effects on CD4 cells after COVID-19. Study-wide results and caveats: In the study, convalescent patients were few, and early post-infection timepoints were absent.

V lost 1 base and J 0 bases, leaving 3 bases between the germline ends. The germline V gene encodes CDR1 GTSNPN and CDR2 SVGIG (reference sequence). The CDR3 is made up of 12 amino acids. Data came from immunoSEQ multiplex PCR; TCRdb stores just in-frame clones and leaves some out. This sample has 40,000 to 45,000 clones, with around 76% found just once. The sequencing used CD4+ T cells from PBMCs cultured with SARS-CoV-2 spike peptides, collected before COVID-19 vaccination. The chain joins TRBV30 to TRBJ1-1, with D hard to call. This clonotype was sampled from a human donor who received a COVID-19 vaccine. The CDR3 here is CAWSGLNTEAFF. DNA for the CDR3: TGTGCCTGGAGTGGACTGAACACTGAAGCTTTCTTT.